This TCR beta chain was documented in a study of OX40 agonist ivuxolimab in advanced cancers. Study information: Intravenous ivuxolimab was administered to patients every 2 weeks at 0.01 to 10 mg/kg. Partial responses were achieved by three patients, one with hepatocellular carcinoma and two with cutaneous melanoma.

Study observations and caveats: Determination of antigen specificity was not performed for the expanded peripheral T cells.

The CDR3 is 12 residues long. For this clone: What it recognizes is unknown.

The repertoire was sequenced with immunoSEQ multiplex PCR; TCRdb's copy has only in-frame clones and lacks some. The sample lists approximately 76,000 clones, about 89% occurring once. This rearrangement joins TRBV21-1 to TRBJ1-4. TRBV21-1 is an annotated pseudogene. This receptor was identified in an adult with an advanced solid tumor such as melanoma, head and neck, liver or kidney cancer. Sequencing was performed on CD4+ or CD8+ T cells sorted from blood, taken in a trial of the OX40 agonist ivuxolimab. The CDR3 region has the DNA TGTGCCAGCAGCTTTTGTTACGAAAAACTGTTTTTT. Protein product: CASSFCYEKLFF.